The present entry profiles one T cell receptor beta chain with its context. Steroid-refractory graft-versus-host disease after allogeneic hematopoietic cell transplant qualified adults for prospective research-autopsy enrollment. Gastrointestinal graft-versus-host disease was present in all patients, each treated with several therapy lines. Method: immunoSEQ multiplex PCR; TCRdb's copy keeps in-frame clones and lacks some. Of around 2,000 clones in the sample, around 69% were seen once. This CDR3 spans 12 amino acids. The V end lost 3 bases, the J end lost 7 bases, and 9 bases lay between the germline ends. These data come from a study of tissue T cells after allogeneic stem cell transplantation. In the study overall: Samples with visible lymphocytes on H&E were prioritized for sequencing.

The chain joins TRBV12-3 or TRBV12-4 to TRBJ1-1; D uncertain. The origin of this receptor is a male patient older than 55 with steroid-refractory graft-versus-host disease after an allogeneic stem cell transplant. The graft donor may be the source of some T cells. The sample here was ileal tissue, taken at autopsy. CDR3 nucleotide sequence: TGTGCCAGCAGTTTTAGGGCCGGTGAAGCTTTCTTT. The encoded protein is CASSFRAGEAFF.